The T cell receptor (beta chain) under discussion was sequenced for a study of blood T cell repertoires in COVID-19. Produced via immunoSEQ multiplex PCR; TCRdb's table is partial and in-frame only. The table shows 60,000 to 85,000 clones, with 80% occurring only once. Comment on this clone: Other DNA sequences from this sample encode an identical CDR3 as well.

This CDR3 comprises 16 residues. Germline CDR1 is SGHNT and CDR2 is YENEEA. V dropped 4 bases and J dropped 1; count of bases not matched to a gene: 4. The source of this sequence is an older man who had recovered from COVID-19. The V call is TRBV11-3, the J call TRBJ2-1, with 10 bases identical to TRBD1. Sequenced input: peripheral blood. The CDR3 region has the DNA TGTGCCAGCAGCTCCAGGGACAGGGGATCCTACAATGAGCAGTTCTTC. Encoded protein: CASSSRDRGSYNEQFF.